Listed here are 26 T cell receptor beta chains from one sample, sequenced in a study of graft-versus-host responses after intestinal transplantation. Profiled with immunoSEQ multiplex PCR; TCRdb holds only in-frame clones, not every one. This sample has 95,000 to 150,000 clones; approximately 95% occur once, and the top ten carry 3.3%. Which antigens these TCRs recognize remains unknown. Material: unstimulated CD8+ T cells sorted from spleen or lymph node cells, obtained before intestinal transplant. These receptors were taken from a human donor who received an intestinal transplant.

This sequence joins TRBV28 and TRBJ2-7; 9 nucleotides agree with TRBD1. The CDR3 contains 15 residues. V dropped 4 bases and J dropped 5; count of bases not matched to a gene: 9. Germline CDR1 is MDHEN and CDR2 is SYDVKM. The CDR3 region is CASSSRRDRVNEQYF. CDR3 nucleotide sequence: TGTGCCAGCAGTTCCCGCCGGGACAGGGTTAACGAGCAGTACTTC.

The chain recombines TRBV14 with TRBJ2-7; D might be TRBD1 (5 bases). This CDR3 contains 16 residues. CDR1 is SGHDN and CDR2 is FVKESK in the germline V gene. V dropped 0 bases and J dropped 3 bases, with 15 bases sitting between them. CDR3 region: CASSQEETVVYYEQYF. Written as DNA, the CDR3 is TGTGCCAGCAGCCAAGAGGAGACAGTGGTGTACTACGAGCAGTACTTC.

This chain's CDR3 is CASRGRLAGGPSNEQFF. DNA of the CDR3: TGCGCCAGCAGGGGCCGACTAGCGGGAGGCCCTTCCAATGAGCAGTTCTTC. The gene calls are TRBV10-1 and TRBJ2-1; 13 positions match TRBD2. This CDR3 contains 17 residues. J was trimmed by 6 bases and V by 6 bases; bases with no gene match: 11. Germline V CDR1 and CDR2: WNHNN, SYGVQD (reference sequence).

The chain recombines TRBV4-1 with TRBJ2-7, with D maybe TRBD1 (5 bases). The CDR3 runs 13 residues. With 3 bases removed from V and 6 bases from J, the gap between germline ends came to 12 bases. Germline CDR1 is MGHRA and CDR2 is YSYEKL. The CDR3 reads CASSHRSQGEQYF. The DNA for the CDR3 is TGCGCCAGCAGCCACAGATCCCAGGGCGAGCAGTACTTC.

This chain joins TRBV15 and TRBJ2-2, with D perhaps matching TRBD1 (5 bases). The CDR3 consists of 16 residues. The V and J ends lost 2 bases and 5 bases respectively, with 15 bases between them. Per germline, CDR1 LNHNV and CDR2 YYDKDF (reference sequence). For the CDR3, the DNA is TGTGCCACCAGCAGACCCGGTGGGGCGCGAACCGGGGAGCTGTTTTTT. Protein: CATSRPGGARTGELFF.

CDR3 loop: CASSRTAITNTEAFF. CDR3 coding DNA: TGTGCCAGTAGTAGGACAGCGATAACGAACACTGAAGCTTTCTTT. The rearrangement joins TRBV19 to TRBJ1-1, with D possibly being TRBD1 (6 bases). The V gene's germline CDR1 is LNHDA and CDR2 SQIVND (reference sequence). The CDR3 is made up of 15 amino acids. The V end was cut by 4 bases, the J end by 1 base, with 13 bases between.

J is TRBJ2-7 and V is TRBV7-6, with TRBD1 identical over 7 bases. Germline V gives CDR1 SGHVS, CDR2 FNYEAQ. The CDR3 has 14 residues. J was trimmed by 0 bases and V by 5 bases; bases with no gene match: 4. The CDR3 DNA follows: TGTGCCAGCAGCAGGGGACAGCTCTCCTACGAGCAGTACTTC. This sequence encodes CASSRGQLSYEQYF. Combining the CDR3 with reference TRBV7-6 and TRBJ2-7 gives the whole variable domain GAGVSQSPRYKVTKRGQDVALRCDPISGHVSLYWYRQALGQGPEFLTYFNYEAQQDKSGLPNDRFSAERPEGSISTLTIQRTEQRDSAMYRCASSRGQLSYEQYFGPGTRLTVT.

The V call is TRBV27, the J call TRBJ2-5; TRBD2 aligns across 8 bases. CDR1 and CDR2 (germline): MNHEY, SMNVEV (reference sequence). J gave up 5 bases and V 5 bases, and 13 bases lay outside the gene matches. This CDR3 contains 16 residues. The CDR3 DNA follows: TGTGCCAGCAGTCCAATTGGCGGGAGGATGAATGAGACCCAGTACTTC. Translating it yields CASSPIGGRMNETQYF.

V gene TRBV13 combines with J gene TRBJ2-5; D may be TRBD2 (6 bases). Germline V gene data show CDR1 as PRHDT and CDR2 as FYEKMQ (reference sequence). The length of the CDR3 is 13 residues. Trimming removed 7 bases at V and 4 bases at J, with 13 bases between. The CDR3 loop is CASNSGAGETQYF. The CDR3 DNA sequence: TGTGCCAGCAACTCGGGAGCGGGAGAGACCCAGTACTTC.

This chain links TRBV14 with TRBJ2-1; D may correspond to TRBD1 or TRBD2 (5 bases each). With 8 bases removed from V and 11 bases from J, the gap between germline ends came to 10 bases. The CDR3 sequence is 10 residues long. CDR1 SGHDN and CDR2 FVKESK come from the germline V gene. The CDR3 here is CASRGYKQFF. The CDR3 region has the DNA TGTGCCAGCCGGGGCTATAAGCAGTTCTTC.

V gene TRBV28 combines with J gene TRBJ2-7; perhaps TRBD2 as D (6 bases). Germline-derived CDR1 and CDR2 are MDHEN and SYDVKM. Trimming took off 3 bases at V and 2 bases at J, with 11 bases between the two ends. CDR3 size: 14 residues. The CDR3 is CASSFGGTPYEQYF. The CDR3 coding sequence is TGTGCCAGCAGTTTTGGCGGGACCCCCTACGAGCAGTACTTC.

The chain's CDR3 is CASSFPAGDSTNQPQHF. The CDR3 DNA is TGTGCCAGCAGTTTTCCGGCAGGGGATTCCACCAATCAGCCCCAGCATTTT. The chain combines TRBV28 with TRBJ1-5, with a possible D match to TRBD1 (6 bases). V gave up 3 bases and J gave up 3 bases, with 18 bases separating them. CDR1 MDHEN and CDR2 SYDVKM come from the germline V gene. The CDR3 contains 17 residues. The complete variable domain, with remaining parts taken from reference TRBV28 and TRBJ1-5, reads DVKVTQSSRYLVKRTGEKVFLECVQDMDHENMFWYRQDPGLGLRLIYFSYDVKMKEKGDIPEGYSVSREKKERFSLILESASTNQTSMYLCASSFPAGDSTNQPQHFGDGTRLSIL.

The chain links TRBV4-1 to TRBJ2-3; D might be TRBD2 (6 bases). The V end was cut by 0 bases, the J end by 6 bases, with 10 bases between. Germline V gives CDR1 MGHRA, CDR2 YSYEKL. The CDR3 loop spans 14 amino acids. The CDR3 sequence is CASSQEQLADTQYF. For the CDR3, the DNA is TGCGCCAGCAGCCAAGAACAGCTAGCGGATACGCAGTATTTT.

V usage is TRBV4-1 and J usage is TRBJ2-1, with no clear D. This CDR3 spans 16 amino acids. Germline assignment: CDR1 MGHRA and CDR2 YSYEKL. Trimming pared 0 bases from V and 8 bases from J, leaving 17 bases between. Written as DNA, the CDR3 is TGCGCCAGCAGCCAAGACCTGATCGCCCTGGACGATGAGCAGTTCTTC. Its translation: CASSQDLIALDDEQFF.

V and J are TRBV4-3 and TRBJ2-3; 14 nucleotides agree with TRBD2. Trimming cost V 5 bases and J 3 bases; bases outside gene matches: 10. The length of the CDR3 is 18 residues. Per germline, CDR1 LGHNA and CDR2 YSLEER. The CDR3 sequence: CASSSRLAGGPGTDTQYF. CDR3 sequence (DNA): TGCGCCAGCAGCTCTCGACTAGCGGGAGGGCCGGGGACAGATACGCAGTATTTT.

This clone was found once. The V gene is TRBV5-4, the J gene TRBJ2-2; D perhaps matches TRBD1 (6 bases). Germline assignment: CDR1 SGHNT and CDR2 YYREEE (reference sequence). The CDR3 spans 17 residues. V lost 2 bases to trimming and J lost 3 bases, with 17 bases between them. In DNA form, the CDR3 reads TGTGCCAGCAGCTTCTTCTCAGGGGCAAAGGACACCGGGGAGCTGTTTTTT. Its translation is CASSFFSGAKDTGELFF.

This clone occurred once. The chain links TRBV9 to TRBJ2-6, with D uncertain. The germline V gene encodes CDR1 SGDLS and CDR2 YYNGEE. V lost 1 base and J 0 bases, leaving 8 bases between the germline ends. This CDR3 spans 16 amino acids. CDR3 in amino acids: CASSVHRHSGANVLTF. For the CDR3, the DNA is TGTGCCAGCAGCGTACACCGTCACTCTGGGGCCAACGTCCTGACTTTC. The entire variable domain, with the rest obtained from reference TRBV9 and TRBJ2-6, is as follows: DSGVTQTPKHLITATGQRVTLRCSPRSGDLSVYWYQQSLDQGLQFLIQYYNGEERAKGNILERFSAQQFPDLHSELNLSSLELGDSALYFCASSVHRHSGANVLTFGAGSRLTVL.

DNA of the CDR3: TGTGCCAGTACCCAGGGATGGGAAAGAACCGGGGAGCTGTTTTTT. This sequence encodes CASTQGWERTGELFF. The J gene is TRBJ2-2, the V gene TRBV19; weak D call: TRBD1 (5 bases). V was trimmed by 7 bases and J by 5 bases, leaving 17 bases between them. Per the germline V gene, CDR1 is LNHDA and CDR2 is SQIVND (reference sequence). The CDR3 extends over 15 amino acids.

This clone has just one count. V is TRBV19 and J is TRBJ2-2; 7 bases fit TRBD2. Trimming at V came to 5 bases and at J to 6 bases, leaving 3 bases not matched to a gene. Per germline, CDR1 LNHDA and CDR2 SQIVND (reference sequence). There are 13 residues in the CDR3. The CDR3 DNA reads as TGTGCCAGTAGTTCCCGGGGGGCCGGGGAGCTGTTTTTT. Its protein is CASSSRGAGELFF.

This clone was observed a single time. This chain links TRBV15 with TRBJ1-5; TRBD1 might be the D (6 bases). Deletions cut 0 bases from V and 4 bases from J, with 7 bases between. The CDR3 has 14 amino acids. Germline CDR1 is LNHNV and CDR2 is YYDKDF (reference sequence). For the CDR3, the DNA is TGTGCCACCAGCAGAGATCAGGGGAATCAGCCCCAGCATTTT. Its protein is CATSRDQGNQPQHF.

V and J are TRBV9 and TRBJ2-1; TRBD2 agrees at 9 bases. Germline V gene sequence: CDR1 SGDLS, CDR2 YYNGEE. J gave up 6 bases and V 4 bases, and 8 bases lay outside the gene matches. CDR3 length: 15 residues. CDR3 sequence: CASSPGSGSFNEQFF. Written as DNA, the CDR3 is TGTGCCAGCAGCCCCGGTAGCGGGAGCTTCAATGAGCAGTTCTTC.

A few counts support this clone. CDR3: CASSLGRTLNTEAFF. The CDR3 DNA follows: TGCGCCAGCAGCTTGGGCCGGACACTGAACACTGAAGCTTTCTTT. The gene calls are TRBV5-1 and TRBJ1-1; D is possibly TRBD1 (5 bases). The germline CDR1 and CDR2 sequences are SGHRS and YFSETQ. This CDR3 spans 15 amino acids. Trimming pared 0 bases from V and 0 bases from J, leaving 9 bases between.

CDR3 sequence reads: CASSPTVSSSYEQYF. For the CDR3, the DNA is TGTGCCAGCAGCCCGACAGTGAGTTCTTCCTACGAGCAGTACTTC. This chain links TRBV5-6 with TRBJ2-7, with a tentative D call TRBD1 (5 bases). The CDR3 totals 15 residues. Germline V lookup: CDR1 SGHDT, CDR2 YYEEEE. V was pared by 4 bases and J by 1 base, with 15 bases between.

This clone was seen only once. As DNA, the CDR3 is TGTGCCAGCAGCCCGGGGGGGCGGGAGGCTTTCTTT. Translated: CASSPGGREAFF. The chain carries TRBV9 and TRBJ1-1; possible D gene TRBD1, 6 bases. Germline V gene lookup returns CDR1 SGDLS and CDR2 YYNGEE. The CDR3 runs 12 residues. V gave up 4 bases and J gave up 11 bases, with 15 bases separating them.

This clone was recorded once. The rearrangement links TRBV4-3 to TRBJ1-3, with D uncertain. The CDR3 is 15 amino acids. CDR1 and CDR2 (germline): LGHNA, YSLEER. V was pared by 4 bases and J by 2 bases, with 12 bases between. The CDR3 loop is CASSPERGAGNTIYF. CDR3 in DNA: TGCGCCAGCAGCCCAGAACGGGGAGCTGGAAACACCATATATTTT.

The rearrangement uses TRBV5-1 and TRBJ2-4, with D uncertain. V lost 3 bases and J 2 bases, leaving 21 bases between the germline ends. Germline-derived CDR1 and CDR2 are SGHRS and YFSETQ. The CDR3 is 18 residues long. The CDR3, as DNA: TGCGCCAGCAGCTCCGACGCAATATTCAGGTATCCCAAAAACATTCAGTACTTC. It is translated as CASSSDAIFRYPKNIQYF.